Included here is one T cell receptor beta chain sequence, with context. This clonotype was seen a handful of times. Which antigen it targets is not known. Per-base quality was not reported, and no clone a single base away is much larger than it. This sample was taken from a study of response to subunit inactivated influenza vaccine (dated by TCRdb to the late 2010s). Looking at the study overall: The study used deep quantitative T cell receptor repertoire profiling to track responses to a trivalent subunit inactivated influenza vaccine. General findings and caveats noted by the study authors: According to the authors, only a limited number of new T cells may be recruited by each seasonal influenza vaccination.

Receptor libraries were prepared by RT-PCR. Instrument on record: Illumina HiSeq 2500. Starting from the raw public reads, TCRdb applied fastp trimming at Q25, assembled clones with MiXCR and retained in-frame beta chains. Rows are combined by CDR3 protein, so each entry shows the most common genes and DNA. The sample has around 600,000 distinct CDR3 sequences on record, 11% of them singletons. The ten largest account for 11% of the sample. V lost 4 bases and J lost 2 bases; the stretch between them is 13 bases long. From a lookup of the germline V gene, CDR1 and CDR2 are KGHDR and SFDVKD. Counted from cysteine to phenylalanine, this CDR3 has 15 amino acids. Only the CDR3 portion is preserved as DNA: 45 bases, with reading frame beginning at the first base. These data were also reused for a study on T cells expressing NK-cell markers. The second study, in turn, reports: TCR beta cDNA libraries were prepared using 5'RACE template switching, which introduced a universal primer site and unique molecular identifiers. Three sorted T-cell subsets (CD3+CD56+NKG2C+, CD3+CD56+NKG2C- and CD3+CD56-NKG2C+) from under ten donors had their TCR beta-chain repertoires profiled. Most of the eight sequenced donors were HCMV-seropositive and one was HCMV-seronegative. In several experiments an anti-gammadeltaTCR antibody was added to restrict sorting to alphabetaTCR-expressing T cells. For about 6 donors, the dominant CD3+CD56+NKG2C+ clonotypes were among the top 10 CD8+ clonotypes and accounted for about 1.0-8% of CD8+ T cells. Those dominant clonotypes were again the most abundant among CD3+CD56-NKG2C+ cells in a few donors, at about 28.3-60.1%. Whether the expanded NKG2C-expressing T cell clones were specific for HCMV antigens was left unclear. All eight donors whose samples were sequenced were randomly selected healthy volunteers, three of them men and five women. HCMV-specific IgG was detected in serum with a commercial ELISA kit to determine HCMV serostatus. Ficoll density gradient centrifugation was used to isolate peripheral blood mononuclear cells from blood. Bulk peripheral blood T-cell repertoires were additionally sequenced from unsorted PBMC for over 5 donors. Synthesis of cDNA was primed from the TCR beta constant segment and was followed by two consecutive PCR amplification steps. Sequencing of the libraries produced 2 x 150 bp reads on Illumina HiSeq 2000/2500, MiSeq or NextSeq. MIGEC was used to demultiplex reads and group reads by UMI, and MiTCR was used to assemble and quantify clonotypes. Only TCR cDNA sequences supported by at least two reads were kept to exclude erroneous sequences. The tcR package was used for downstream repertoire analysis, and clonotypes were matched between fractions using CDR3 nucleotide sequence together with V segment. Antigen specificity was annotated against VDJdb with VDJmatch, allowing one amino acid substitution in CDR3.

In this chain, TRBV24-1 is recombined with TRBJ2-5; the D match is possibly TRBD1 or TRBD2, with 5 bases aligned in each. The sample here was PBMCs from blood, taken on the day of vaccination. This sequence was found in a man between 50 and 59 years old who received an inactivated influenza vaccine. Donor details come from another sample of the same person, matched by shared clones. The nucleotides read TGTGCCACCAGTGACCCGGGACGTGTACAAGAGACCCAGTACTTC. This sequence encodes CATSDPGRVQETQYF.